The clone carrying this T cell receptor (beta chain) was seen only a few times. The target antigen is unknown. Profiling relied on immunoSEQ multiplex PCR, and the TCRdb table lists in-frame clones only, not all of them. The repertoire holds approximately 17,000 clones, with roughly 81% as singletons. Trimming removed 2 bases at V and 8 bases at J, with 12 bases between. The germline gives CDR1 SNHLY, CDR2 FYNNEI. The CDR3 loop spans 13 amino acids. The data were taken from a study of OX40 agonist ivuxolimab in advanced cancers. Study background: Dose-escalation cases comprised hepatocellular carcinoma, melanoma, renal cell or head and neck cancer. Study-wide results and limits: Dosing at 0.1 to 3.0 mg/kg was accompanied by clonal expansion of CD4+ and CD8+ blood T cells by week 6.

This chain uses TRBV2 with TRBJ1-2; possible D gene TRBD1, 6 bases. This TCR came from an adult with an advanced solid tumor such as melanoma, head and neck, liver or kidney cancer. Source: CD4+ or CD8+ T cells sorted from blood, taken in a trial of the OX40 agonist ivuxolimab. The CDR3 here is CASSESWGHGYTF. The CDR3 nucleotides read TGTGCCAGCAGTGAAAGCTGGGGGCACGGCTACACCTTC.